These 9 T cell receptor beta chains originate from one sample sequenced in a study of blood T cell repertoires in COVID-19. Data came from immunoSEQ multiplex PCR; TCRdb stores just in-frame clones and leaves some out. This table has under 200,000 clones, about 80% appearing once. Sequenced: peripheral blood. These TCRs come from a human donor with acute or convalescent COVID-19. The donor label of this sample is uncertain.

V gene TRBV6-5 combines with J gene TRBJ2-7; TRBD1 matches 7 bases. V gave up 6 bases and J gave up 9 bases; unmatched junction bases: 11. Germline V CDR1 and CDR2: MNHEY, SVGAGI. CDR3 size: 13 residues. The CDR3 loop reads CASRLDREAWQYF. CDR3 DNA sequence: TGTGCCAGCAGATTAGACAGGGAAGCCTGGCAGTACTTC.

The rearrangement uses TRBV5-1 and TRBJ2-7; 7 bases match TRBD2. V shed 4 bases and J 4 bases; nucleotides not matched to a gene: 5. The CDR3 length is 13 residues. CDR1 is SGHRS and CDR2 is YFSETQ in the germline V gene. Here the CDR3 reads CASSGLGLYEQYF. In DNA, the CDR3 is TGCGCCAGCAGCGGACTAGGTCTTTACGAGCAGTACTTC. Full variable domain (missing parts from reference TRBV5-1 and TRBJ2-7): KAGVTQTPRYLIKTRGQQVTLSCSPISGHRSVSWYQQTPGQGLQFLFEYFSETQRNKGNFPGRFSGRQFSNSRSEMNVSTLELGDSALYLCASSGLGLYEQYFGPGTRLTVT.

The J gene is TRBJ1-4, the V gene TRBV7-9; no clear D. Trimming took off 0 bases at V and 0 bases at J, with 8 bases between the two ends. Germline V gene sequence: CDR1 SEHNR, CDR2 FQNEAQ (reference sequence). The CDR3 is 16 amino acids. This CDR3 is CASSLASSATNEKLFF. The CDR3 nucleotides read TGTGCCAGCAGCTTAGCTTCCTCGGCAACTAATGAAAAACTGTTTTTT.

This chain connects TRBV7-2 to TRBJ2-7; 13 bases fit TRBD2. The CDR3 length is 15 residues. Germline loops: CDR1 SGHTA, CDR2 FQGNSA. Trimming cost V 5 bases and J 5 bases; bases outside gene matches: 6. CDR3 DNA sequence: TGTGCCAGCAGCCCCCAACTAGCGGGAGGGAACGAGCAGTACTTC. Translating it yields CASSPQLAGGNEQYF.

The chain has TRBV5-1 and TRBJ1-1, with D maybe TRBD1 (6 bases). Per germline, CDR1 SGHRS and CDR2 YFSETQ. This CDR3 region has 17 residues. Trimming took off 0 bases at V and 3 bases at J, with 18 bases between the two ends. The CDR3 DNA reads as TGCGCCAGCAGCTTGGGGACAGAGCAGATATTGGACACTGAAGCTTTCTTT. Its translation is CASSLGTEQILDTEAFF.

This chain uses TRBV6-2 or TRBV6-3 with TRBJ1-5, with a tentative D call TRBD1 (5 bases). This CDR3 has 13 amino acids. Germline CDR1 is MNHEY and CDR2 is SVGEGT. Deletions cut 2 bases from V and 4 bases from J, with 6 bases between. The CDR3 coding sequence is TGTGCCAGCAGTTACGGGGGGAATCAGCCCCAGCATTTT. This translates into CASSYGGNQPQHF.

The chain combines TRBV6-2 or TRBV6-3 with TRBJ2-7; 16 nucleotides align to TRBD2. The CDR3 spans 16 residues. Germline V gives CDR1 MNHEY, CDR2 SVGEGT. Trimming cost V 2 bases and J 6 bases; bases outside gene matches: 4. CDR3 in DNA: TGTGCCAGCAGTTACGGGACTAGCGGGAGGGCCTTCGAGCAGTACTTC. It translates to CASSYGTSGRAFEQYF.

This clone was seen once. The chain uses TRBV19 and TRBJ2-1, with 11 bases lining up with TRBD2. The germline V gene encodes CDR1 LNHDA and CDR2 SQIVND (reference sequence). Trimming at V came to 6 bases and at J to 0 bases, leaving 10 bases not matched to a gene. The CDR3 length is 18 residues. CDR3: CASSRLAGTRSSYNEQFF. Written as DNA, the CDR3 is TGTGCCAGTAGCAGACTAGCGGGGACACGTAGCTCCTACAATGAGCAGTTCTTC. Full variable domain (missing parts from reference TRBV19 and TRBJ2-1): DGGITQSPKYLFRKEGQNVTLSCEQNLNHDAMYWYRQDPGQGLRLIYYSQIVNDFQKGDIAEGYSVSREKKESFPLTVTSAQKNPTAFYLCASSRLAGTRSSYNEQFFGPGTRLTVL.

The table lists this clone with a few counts. The chain is built from TRBV11-2 and TRBJ2-1; tentative D call: TRBD2 (6 bases). The germline V gene has CDR1 SGHAT and CDR2 FQNNGV. The CDR3 contains 13 residues. V was cut by 5 bases and J by 5 bases, with 10 bases left in between. The CDR3 DNA reads as TGTGCCAGCAGCCCCGGGAGCAACAATGAGCAGTTCTTC. It specifies CASSPGSNNEQFF.